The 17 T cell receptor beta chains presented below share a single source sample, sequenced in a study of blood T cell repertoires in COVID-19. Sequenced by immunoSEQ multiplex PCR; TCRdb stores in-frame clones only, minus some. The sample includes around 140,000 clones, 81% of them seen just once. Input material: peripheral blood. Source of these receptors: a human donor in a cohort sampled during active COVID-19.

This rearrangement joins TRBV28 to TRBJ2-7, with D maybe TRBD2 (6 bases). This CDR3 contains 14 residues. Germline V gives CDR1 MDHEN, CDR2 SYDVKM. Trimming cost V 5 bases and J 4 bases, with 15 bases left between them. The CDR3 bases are TGTGCCAGCAGTCTCCCGGGACTCGCGTACGAGCAGTACTTC. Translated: CASSLPGLAYEQYF.

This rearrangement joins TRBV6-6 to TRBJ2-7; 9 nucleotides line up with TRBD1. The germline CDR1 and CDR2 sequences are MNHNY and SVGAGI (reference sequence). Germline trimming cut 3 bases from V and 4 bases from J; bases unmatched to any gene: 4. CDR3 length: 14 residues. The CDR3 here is CASSYGTGPYEQYF. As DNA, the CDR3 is TGTGCCAGCAGTTATGGGACAGGGCCTTACGAGCAGTACTTC.

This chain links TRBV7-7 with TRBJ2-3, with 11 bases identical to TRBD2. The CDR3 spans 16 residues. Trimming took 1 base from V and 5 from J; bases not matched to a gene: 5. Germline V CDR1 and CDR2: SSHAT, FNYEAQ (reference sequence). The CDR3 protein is CASSLGSGGGLDTQYF. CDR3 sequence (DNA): TGTGCCAGCAGCTTAGGTAGCGGGGGGGGCCTAGATACGCAGTATTTT.

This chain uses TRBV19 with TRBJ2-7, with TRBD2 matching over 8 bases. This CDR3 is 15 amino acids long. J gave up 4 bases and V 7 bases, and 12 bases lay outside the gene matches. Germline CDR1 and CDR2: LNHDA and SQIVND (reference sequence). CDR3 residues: CASTPQAGAAYEQYF. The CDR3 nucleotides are TGTGCCAGTACCCCCCAAGCGGGAGCGGCATACGAGCAGTACTTC.

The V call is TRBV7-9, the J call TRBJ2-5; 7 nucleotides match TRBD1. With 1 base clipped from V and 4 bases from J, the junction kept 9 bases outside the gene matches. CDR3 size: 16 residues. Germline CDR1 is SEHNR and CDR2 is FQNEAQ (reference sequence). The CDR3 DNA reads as TGTGCCAGCAGCTTAGAGGGGACAGTACATGGAGAGACCCAGTACTTC. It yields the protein CASSLEGTVHGETQYF.

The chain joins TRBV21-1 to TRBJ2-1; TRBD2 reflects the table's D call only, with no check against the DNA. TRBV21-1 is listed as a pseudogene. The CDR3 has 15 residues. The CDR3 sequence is CASSKGTSGIYEQFF. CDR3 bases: TGTGCCAGCAGCAAAGGGACTAGCGGGATATATGAGCAGTTCTTC.

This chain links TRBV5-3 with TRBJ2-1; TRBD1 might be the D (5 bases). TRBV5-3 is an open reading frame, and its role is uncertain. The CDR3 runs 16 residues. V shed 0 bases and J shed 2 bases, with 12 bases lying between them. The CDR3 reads CARSLVTRATYNEQFF. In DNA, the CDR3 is TGTGCCAGAAGCTTGGTGACCAGGGCCACCTACAATGAGCAGTTCTTC.

The CDR3 region has the DNA TGTGCCACCAGCAGAGTGGGGGCCCTCTCTGGGGCCAACGTCCTGACTTTC. Translated: CATSRVGALSGANVLTF. The chain combines TRBV15 with TRBJ2-6; TRBD1 is a possible D gene (6 bases). CDR3 length equals 17 residues. Germline CDR1 reads LNHNV; CDR2 reads YYDKDF (reference sequence). V was trimmed by 1 base and J by 0 bases, leaving 10 bases between them.

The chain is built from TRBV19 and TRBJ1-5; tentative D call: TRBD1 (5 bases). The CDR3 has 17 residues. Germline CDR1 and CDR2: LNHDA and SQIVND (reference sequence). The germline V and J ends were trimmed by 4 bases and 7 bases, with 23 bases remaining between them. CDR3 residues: CASSRRQAGPVVQPQHF. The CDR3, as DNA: TGTGCCAGTAGTAGAAGGCAGGCGGGACCCGTGGTGCAGCCCCAGCATTTT.

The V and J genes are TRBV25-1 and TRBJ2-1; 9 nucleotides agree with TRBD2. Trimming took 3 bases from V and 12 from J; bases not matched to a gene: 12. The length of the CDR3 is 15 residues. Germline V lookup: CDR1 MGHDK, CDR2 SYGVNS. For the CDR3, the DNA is TGTGCCAGCAGTGATAACCGTATAGCGGGAGTTGCGCAGTTCTTC. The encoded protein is CASSDNRIAGVAQFF. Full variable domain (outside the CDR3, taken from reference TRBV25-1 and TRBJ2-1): EADIYQTPRYLVIGTGKKITLECSQTMGHDKMYWYQQDPGMELHLIHYSYGVNSTEKGDLSSESTVSRIRTEHFPLTLESARPSHTSQYLCASSDNRIAGVAQFFGPGTRLTVL.

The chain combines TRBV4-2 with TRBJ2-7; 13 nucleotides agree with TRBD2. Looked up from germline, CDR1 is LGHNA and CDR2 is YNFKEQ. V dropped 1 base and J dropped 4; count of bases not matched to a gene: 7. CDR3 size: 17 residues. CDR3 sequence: CASSQGSTSGRSYEQYF. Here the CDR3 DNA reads TGTGCCAGCAGCCAAGGCTCGACTAGCGGGAGGTCATACGAGCAGTACTTC.

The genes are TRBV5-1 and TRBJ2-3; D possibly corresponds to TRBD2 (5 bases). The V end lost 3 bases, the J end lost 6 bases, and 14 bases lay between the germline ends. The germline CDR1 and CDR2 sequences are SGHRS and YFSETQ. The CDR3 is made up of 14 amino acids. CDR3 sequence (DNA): TGCGCCAGCAGCTCGGACTCAATGGGGGATACGCAGTATTTT. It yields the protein CASSSDSMGDTQYF.

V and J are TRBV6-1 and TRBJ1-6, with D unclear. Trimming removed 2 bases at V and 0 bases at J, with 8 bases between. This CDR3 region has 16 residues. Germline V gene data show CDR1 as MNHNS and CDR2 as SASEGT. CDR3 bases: TGTGCCAGCAGTGAATATGGGAGCTCCTATAATTCACCCCTCCACTTT. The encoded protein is CASSEYGSSYNSPLHF.

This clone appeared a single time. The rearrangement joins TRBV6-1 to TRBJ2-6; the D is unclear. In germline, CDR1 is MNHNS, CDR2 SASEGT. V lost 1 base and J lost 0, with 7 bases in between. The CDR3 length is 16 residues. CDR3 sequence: CASSEGSGSGANVLTF. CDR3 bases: TGTGCCAGCAGTGAAGGGTCCGGCTCTGGGGCCAACGTCCTGACTTTC.

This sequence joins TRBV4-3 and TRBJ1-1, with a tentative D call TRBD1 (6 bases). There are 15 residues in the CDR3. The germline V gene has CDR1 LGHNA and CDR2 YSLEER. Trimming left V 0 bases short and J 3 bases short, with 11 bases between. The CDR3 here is CASSQDPGVYTEAFF. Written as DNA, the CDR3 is TGCGCCAGCAGCCAAGATCCAGGGGTGTACACTGAAGCTTTCTTT.

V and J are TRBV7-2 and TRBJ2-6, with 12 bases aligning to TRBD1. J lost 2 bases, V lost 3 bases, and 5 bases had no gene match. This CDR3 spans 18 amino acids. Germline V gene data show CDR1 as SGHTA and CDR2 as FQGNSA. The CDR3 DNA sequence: TGTGCCAGCAGCTTTTCCGGGACAGGGGGCGCTGGGGCCAACGTCCTGACTTTC. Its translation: CASSFSGTGGAGANVLTF. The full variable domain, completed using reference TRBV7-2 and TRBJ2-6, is GAGVSQSPSNKVTEKGKDVELRCDPISGHTALYWYRQSLGQGLEFLIYFQGNSAPDKSGLPSDRFSAERTGGSVSTLTIQRTQQEDSAVYLCASSFSGTGGAGANVLTFGAGSRLTVL.

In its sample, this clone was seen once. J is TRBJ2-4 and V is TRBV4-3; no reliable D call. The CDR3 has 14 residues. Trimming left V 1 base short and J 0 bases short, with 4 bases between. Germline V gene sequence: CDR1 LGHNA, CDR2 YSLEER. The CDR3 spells CASSQGLAKNIQYF. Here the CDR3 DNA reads TGCGCCAGCAGCCAAGGACTAGCCAAAAACATTCAGTACTTC.